A selection of T cell receptor beta chains follows, all from one sample in a study of glioma-infiltrating T cells after dendritic cell vaccination. Assay used: immunoSEQ multiplex PCR; TCRdb lists only in-frame clones, some missing. The sample contains 90,000 to 110,000 clones, nearly 90% of which appear only once. Sample: blood, taken after dendritic cell vaccination. Receptor source: a human donor with glioblastoma. Both conserved end residues are part of each CDR3. The D gene is left open where the match is weak. Expanded clones get a size class; other rows say once, few or many, or leave the size out.

>TRBJ2-3|-|TRBV5-1|TRBD2
TGCGCCAGCAGCTTTAGGACTAGCGGGATCGCAGATACGCAGTATTTT
CASSFRTSGIADTQYF
>TRBJ1-5|-|TRBV6-6|TRBD1
TGTGCCAGCAGTTACTCGGGGGACAGAAATCAGCCCCAGCATTTT
CASSYSGDRNQPQHF
>TRBJ1-3|-|TRBV19|-
TGTGCCAGTAGTGCGCGGGGGGAAAACACCATATATTTT
CASSARGENTIYF
>TRBJ2-3|-|TRBV2|TRBD2
TGTGCCGGTTCATGGACTAGCGGCACAGATACGCAGTATTTT
CAGSWTSGTDTQYF
>TRBJ1-2|-|TRBV9|-
TGTGCCAGCAGCGTTACAGGGAACTATGGCTACACCTTC
CASSVTGNYGYTF
>TRBJ2-7|-|TRBV5-8|TRBD2
TGTGCCAGCTCCCTAGCGGGAGGCCTTCGGTCCTACGAGCAGTACTTC
CASSLAGGLRSYEQYF
>TRBJ2-1|-|TRBV6-4|-
TGTGCCAGCAGGATGGTTGGAGGGCCCAATGAGCAGTTCTTC
CASRMVGGPNEQFF
>TRBJ2-6|few|TRBV19|TRBD1
TGTTACGTGAAGGGACAGAACCCGTTATCCTACTCTGGGGCCAACGTCCTGACTTTC
CYVKGQNPLSYSGANVLTF
>TRBJ1-1|once|TRBV30|TRBD1
TGTGCCTGGAGTGTGAGGACAGGGGTAGAAGCTTTCTTT
CAWSVRTGVEAFF
>TRBJ1-1|-|TRBV5-1|TRBD1
TGCGCCAGCAGCTGGAGGACAGGGGGGTCTGAAGCTTTCTTT
CASSWRTGGSEAFF
>TRBJ1-4|-|TRBV9|TRBD1
TGTGCCAGCAGCGTATCCGCAAGAGGGACAGGGGATGAAAAACTGTTTTTT
CASSVSARGTGDEKLFF
>TRBJ1-2|-|TRBV20-1|-
TGCAGTGCGCATAGAGAGCGCGGCTACACCTTC
CSAHRERGYTF
>TRBJ1-5|-|TRBV10-1|TRBD1
TGCGCCAGCAGTGAGTGGACAGGGGACAATCAGCCCCAGCATTTT
CASSEWTGDNQPQHF
>TRBJ2-6|-|TRBV27|-
TGTGCCAGCAGCAACACTGGGGCCAACGTCCTGACTTTC
CASSNTGANVLTF
>TRBJ1-1|once|TRBV28|TRBD1
TGTGCCAGCAGGCCTACCGGACAGGGAAACACTGAAGCTTTCTTT
CASRPTGQGNTEAFF
>TRBJ2-2|-|TRBV27|TRBD1
TGTGCCAGCACCTCTGCCGGGACAGGGAACACCGGGGAGCTGTTTTTT
CASTSAGTGNTGELFF
>TRBJ1-3|-|TRBV7-9|-
TGTGCCAGCAGCGTCGGACAGAGTGTAAACACCATATATTTT
CASSVGQSVNTIYF
>TRBJ1-2|-|TRBV7-2|TRBD1
TGTGCCAGCAGCATATGGGGGACAGGCGGTGATGGCTACACCTTC
CASSIWGTGGDGYTF
>TRBJ1-2|-|TRBV9|TRBD1
TGTGCCAGCAGCACCCCGGACAGGGGGCAATATGGCTACACCTTC
CASSTPDRGQYGYTF
>TRBJ1-5|-|TRBV7-8|-
TGTGCCAGCAGCTTAGATACCGGGACTAGGTATTATAGCAATCAGCCCCAGCATTTT
CASSLDTGTRYYSNQPQHF
>TRBJ2-1|-|TRBV6-1|TRBD2
TGTGCCAGCAGTGATAGGACTAGAGACTACAATGAGCAGTTCTTC
CASSDRTRDYNEQFF
>TRBJ1-6|once|TRBV9|TRBD1
TGTGCCAGCAGCAAGGGGACAGGGGATAATTCCCCCCTCCACTTT
CASSKGTGDNSPLHF
>TRBJ2-7|-|TRBV6-1|TRBD2
TGTGCCAGCAGTGAAGCGAGTTGGGGGACTAGCGGGAGAGGGTACGAGCAGTACTTC
CASSEASWGTSGRGYEQYF
>TRBJ2-7|-|TRBV6-1|-
TGTGCCAGCAGTGAATCAACAGGGTTCTCCTACGAGCAGTACTTC
CASSESTGFSYEQYF
>TRBJ1-6|-|TRBV6-5|TRBD1
TGTGCCAGCAGTTCTACAGGGGGCTATAATTCACCCCTCCACTTT
CASSSTGGYNSPLHF
>TRBJ1-2|-|TRBV7-3|-
TGTGCCAGCAGCCCCGACTCCTTGTATGGCTACACCTTC
CASSPDSLYGYTF
>TRBJ1-2|-|TRBV6-5|-
TGTGCCAGCAGCAGACAGGAAAACTATGGCTACACCTTC
CASSRQENYGYTF
>TRBJ2-7|-|TRBV6-1|TRBD2
TGTGCCAGCAGTGAAGTGGTCCGGAGCGGGGTTAAGTACGAGCAGTACTTC
CASSEVVRSGVKYEQYF
>TRBJ1-2|-|TRBV5-6|-
TGTGCCAGCAGCTTGGTGGTTGAGCGGTACTATGGCTACACCTTC
CASSLVVERYYGYTF
>TRBJ2-7|-|TRBV7-8|-
TGTGCCAGCCCCCGCCGCCACGACAGTCGATACGCCTCCTACGAGCAGTACTTC
CASPRRHDSRYASYEQYF
>TRBJ2-1|-|TRBV9|TRBD1
TGTGCCAGCAGCTATACCGGGACAGGCAACAATGAGCAGTTCTTC
CASSYTGTGNNEQFF
>TRBJ2-7|-|TRBV9|-
TGTGCCAGCAGCGTAGGTTCAGGGAAGCACGAGCAGTACTTC
CASSVGSGKHEQYF
>TRBJ1-6|-|TRBV10-3|-
TGTGCCACCAACGAGGGGGGGGACAAGAATTCACCCCTCCACTTT
CATNEGGDKNSPLHF
>TRBJ1-2|-|TRBV11-3|-
TGTGCCAGCAGCTTATTTGCGACAGATCAAGGGGGCTACACCTTC
CASSLFATDQGGYTF
>TRBJ2-7|-|TRBV5-1|TRBD1
TGCGCCAGCAGCGCGACGGACAGGGGAAATAGGGAGCAGTACTTC
CASSATDRGNREQYF
>TRBJ2-4|-|TRBV6-4|TRBD2
TGTGCCAGCAGGACCCTGGAGCGGGAGGAGGATGGGGCCAAAAACATTCAGTACTTC
CASRTLEREEDGAKNIQYF
>TRBJ1-1|-|TRBV19|-
TGTGCCAGTAGTATCCGGGGTGAAGCTTTCTTT
CASSIRGEAFF
>TRBJ1-2|-|TRBV7-9|-
TGTGCCAGCAGCACTACCGGGAGTTCCGGAGGCTACACCTTC
CASSTTGSSGGYTF
>TRBJ2-7|-|TRBV5-1|TRBD1
TGCGCCAGCAGGAACGACAGGGGTCGCCCCTACGAGCAGTACTTC
CASRNDRGRPYEQYF
>TRBJ2-5|-|TRBV5-1|TRBD1
TGCGCCAGCAGCACAGGGGGCGACGAGACCCAGTACTTC
CASSTGGDETQYF
>TRBJ1-1|-|TRBV10-3|-
TGTGCCATCAGACCCGATGGCCTTATGGCTGAAGCTTTCTTT
CAIRPDGLMAEAFF
>TRBJ2-1|once|TRBV9|TRBD2
TGTGCCAGCAGCGTAGGGATAGCGGGGAGTTACAATGAGCAGTTCTTC
CASSVGIAGSYNEQFF
>TRBJ1-2|-|TRBV4-1|-
TGCGCCAGCAGCCCCCTTTGGGGGGAGGGGGGCTACACCTTC
CASSPLWGEGGYTF
>TRBJ2-7|-|TRBV19|TRBD2
TGTGCCAGTAGTGTAACTGGGGGGGGAGCTAGGCACGAGCAGTACTTC
CASSVTGGGARHEQYF
>TRBJ2-1|-|TRBV29-1|-
TGCAGCGCCAGACGGGAAGGGTACGAGCAGTTCTTC
CSARREGYEQFF
>TRBJ2-7|-|TRBV11-3|-
TGTGCCAGCACCTATCGGGCGGGCGGGAAAGCGAGCTCCTACGAGCAGTACTTC
CASTYRAGGKASSYEQYF
>TRBJ2-3|-|TRBV2|-
TGTGCCATCCCCATGGAGGGTGCTGACACAGATACGCAGTATTTT
CAIPMEGADTDTQYF
>TRBJ2-1|-|TRBV6-5|TRBD1
TGTGCCAGCAGTTACCGGGACAGGGACAATGAGCAGTTCTTC
CASSYRDRDNEQFF
>TRBJ2-7|once|TRBV27|TRBD1
TGTGCCAGCAGTTGGGGACAGGGTAGAGACGAGCAGTACTTC
CASSWGQGRDEQYF
>TRBJ2-1|-|TRBV4-1|TRBD2
TGCGCCAGCAGTTTCGGGATCCGATATAGTAGCGGGAGATACTACAATGAGCAGTTCTTC
CASSFGIRYSSGRYYNEQFF
>TRBJ2-7|-|TRBV30|-
TGTGCCTGGAGTGTACCGAGGACATCTCCGACCTACGAGCAGTACTTC
CAWSVPRTSPTYEQYF
>TRBJ2-7|-|TRBV5-1|-
TGCGCCAGCACCTCTTCCTCCTACGAGCAGTACTTC
CASTSSSYEQYF
>TRBJ1-5|-|TRBV10-3|-
TGTGCCATCACCGACAACTCCAATCAGCCCCAGCATTTT
CAITDNSNQPQHF
>TRBJ1-2|-|TRBV6-1|TRBD1
TGTGCCAGCAGTGATTGGCAGGGGGTAGTAGGCTACACCTTC
CASSDWQGVVGYTF
>TRBJ2-7|once|TRBV7-6|TRBD2
TGTGCCAGCAGCTTAACGGGAGGCTCCTACGAGCAGTACTTC
CASSLTGGSYEQYF